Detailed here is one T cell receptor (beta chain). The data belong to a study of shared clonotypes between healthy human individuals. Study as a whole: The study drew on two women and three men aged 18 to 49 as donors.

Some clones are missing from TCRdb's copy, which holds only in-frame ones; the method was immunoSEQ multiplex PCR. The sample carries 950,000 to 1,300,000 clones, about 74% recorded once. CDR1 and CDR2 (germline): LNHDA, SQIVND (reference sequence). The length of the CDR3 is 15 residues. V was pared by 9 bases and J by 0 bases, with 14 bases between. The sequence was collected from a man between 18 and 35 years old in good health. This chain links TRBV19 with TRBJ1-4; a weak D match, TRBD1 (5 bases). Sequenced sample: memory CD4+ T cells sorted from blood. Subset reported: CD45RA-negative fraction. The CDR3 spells CASRDGTPTNEKLFF. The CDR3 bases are TGTGCCAGCAGGGACGGGACTCCAACTAATGAAAAACTGTTTTTT. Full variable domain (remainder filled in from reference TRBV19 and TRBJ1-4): DGGITQSPKYLFRKEGQNVTLSCEQNLNHDAMYWYRQDPGQGLRLIYYSQIVNDFQKGDIAEGYSVSREKKESFPLTVTSAQKNPTAFYLCASRDGTPTNEKLFFGSGTQLSVL.